This T cell receptor (beta chain) was profiled in a study of blood T cell repertoires in COVID-19. Study context: Both acute and convalescent COVID-19 samples were obtained from the United States, Italy and Spain. T cells, B-cell-depleted T cells, or PBMCs provided the cDNA or gDNA that served as material.

As originally analysed: Amplification of reference gene primers provided the estimated nucleated cell counts. Data came from immunoSEQ multiplex PCR; TCRdb stores just in-frame clones and leaves some out. V, J and clone size are taken as reported in that table, and D and trimming were inferred from the DNA itself. The data show some 90,000 clones, 89% seen once. The receptor's source is a man aged 45 to 65 with acute or convalescent COVID-19. The sample was peripheral blood.

The CDR3 sequence: CASSQEEAGGFYGYTF. Written as DNA, the CDR3 is TGCGCCAGCAGCCAAGAGGAGGCAGGAGGGTTCTATGGCTACACCTTC. J is TRBJ1-2 and V is TRBV4-1; D not resolved. Germline CDR1 and CDR2: MGHRA and YSYEKL. Trimming took off 0 bases at V and 4 bases at J, with 15 bases between the two ends. CDR3 length equals 16 residues.